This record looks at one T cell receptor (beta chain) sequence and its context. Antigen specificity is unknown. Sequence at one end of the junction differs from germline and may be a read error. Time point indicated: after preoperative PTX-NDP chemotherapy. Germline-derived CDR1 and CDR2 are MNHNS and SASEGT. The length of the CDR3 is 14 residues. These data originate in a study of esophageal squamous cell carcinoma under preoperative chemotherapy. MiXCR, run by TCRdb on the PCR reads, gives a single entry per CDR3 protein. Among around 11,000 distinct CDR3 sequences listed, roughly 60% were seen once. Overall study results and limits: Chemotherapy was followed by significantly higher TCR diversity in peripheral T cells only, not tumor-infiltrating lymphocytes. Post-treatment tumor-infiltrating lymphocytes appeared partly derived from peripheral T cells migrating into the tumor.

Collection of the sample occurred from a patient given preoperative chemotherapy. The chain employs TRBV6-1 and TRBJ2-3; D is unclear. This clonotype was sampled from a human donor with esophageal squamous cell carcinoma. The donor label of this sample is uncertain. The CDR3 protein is CASRSTLGPDTQYF. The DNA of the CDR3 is TGTGCCAGCAGATCGACTCTAGGCCCAGATACGCAGTATTTC.